Each of the 15 T cell receptor beta chains below was sequenced from the same sample in a study of OX40 agonist ivuxolimab in advanced cancers. Here immunoSEQ multiplex PCR was the method, and the copy in TCRdb shows in-frame clones only, minus some. This repertoire shows more than 70,000 clones, over 70% found once; its top ten account for about 5%. This specimen was CD4+ or CD8+ T cells sorted from blood, taken in a trial of the OX40 agonist ivuxolimab. These receptor sequences come from an adult with an advanced solid tumor such as melanoma, head and neck, liver or kidney cancer.

The chain uses TRBV7-9 and TRBJ1-2, with TRBD1 identical over 10 bases. The CDR3 loop spans 16 amino acids. Germline CDR1 and CDR2: SEHNR and FQNEAQ (reference sequence). V was clipped by 3 bases and J by 7 bases; unmatched bases: 11. The CDR3 loop reads CASSFGTGATRGGYTF. As DNA, the CDR3 is TGTGCCAGCAGCTTCGGGACAGGGGCGACTCGGGGTGGCTACACCTTC.

The sample holds one count of this clone. This chain links TRBV7-2 with TRBJ1-1; TRBD1 is a possible D gene (6 bases). Germline assignment: CDR1 SGHTA and CDR2 FQGNSA. This CDR3 comprises 16 residues. V dropped 4 bases and J dropped 3 bases, with 18 bases sitting between them. Written as DNA, the CDR3 is TGTGCCAGCAGCTCCGGGGGCTTCAGGGGAGACACTGAAGCTTTCTTT. Translated: CASSSGGFRGDTEAFF.

The rearrangement uses TRBV7-9 and TRBJ1-4; D is undetermined. Trimming removed 1 base at V and 4 bases at J, with 7 bases between. The germline CDR1 and CDR2 sequences are SEHNR and FQNEAQ (reference sequence). This CDR3 comprises 14 residues. The chain's CDR3 is CASSLEQLNEKLFF. The CDR3 nucleotides are TGTGCCAGCAGCTTAGAACAGCTTAATGAAAAACTGTTTTTT.

The chain couples TRBV5-1 to TRBJ2-2, with 11 bases aligning to TRBD2. Germline CDR1 is SGHRS and CDR2 is YFSETQ. The CDR3 is 15 amino acids. Trimming cost V 2 bases and J 4 bases; bases outside gene matches: 1. The CDR3 is CASSFSGGATGELFF. CDR3 nucleotide sequence: TGCGCCAGCAGCTTTAGCGGGGGGGCCACCGGGGAGCTGTTTTTT.

This clone was seen only once. The V gene is TRBV15, the J gene TRBJ2-5, with a tentative D call TRBD1 (6 bases). Germline V CDR1 and CDR2: LNHNV, YYDKDF (reference sequence). V shed 0 bases and J shed 0 bases, with 8 bases lying between them. This CDR3 region has 15 residues. The CDR3 loop is CATSREDRYQETQYF. The DNA of the CDR3 is TGTGCCACCAGCAGAGAAGACAGGTACCAAGAGACCCAGTACTTC.

The chain carries TRBV7-7 and TRBJ2-5; 8 positions agree with TRBD2. This CDR3 is built from 13 residues. Germline loops: CDR1 SSHAT, CDR2 FNYEAQ (reference sequence). The V segment lost 4 bases and the J segment 5 bases; nucleotides outside the gene matches: 3. In DNA form, the CDR3 reads TGTGCCAGCAGCTCGGGGGGGGCGGAGACCCAGTACTTC. Amino acid sequence: CASSSGGAETQYF. Full variable domain (missing parts from reference TRBV7-7 and TRBJ2-5): GAGVSQSPRYKVTKRGQDVTLRCDPISSHATLYWYQQALGQGPEFLTYFNYEAQPDKSGLPSDRFSAERPEGSISTLTIQRTEQRDSAMYRCASSSGGAETQYFGPGTRLLVL.

The chain carries TRBV19 and TRBJ2-7, with 8 bases fitting TRBD1. V was clipped by 2 bases and J by 2 bases; unmatched bases: 5. There are 15 residues in the CDR3. From germline, CDR1 is LNHDA and CDR2 SQIVND (reference sequence). The CDR3 sequence: CASSIKTGETYEQYF. CDR3 nucleotide sequence: TGTGCCAGTAGTATAAAGACAGGGGAAACCTACGAGCAGTACTTC.

V gene TRBV5-1 combines with J gene TRBJ1-1, with a possible D match to TRBD1 (6 bases). Germline V lookup: CDR1 SGHRS, CDR2 YFSETQ. CDR3 length: 13 residues. V lost 3 bases, J lost 12 bases, and 18 bases lay in between. The CDR3 is CASSSQDRTVTFF. CDR3 in DNA: TGCGCCAGCAGCTCTCAAGACCGGACAGTTACTTTCTTT. Complete variable domain (other parts from reference TRBV5-1 and TRBJ1-1): KAGVTQTPRYLIKTRGQQVTLSCSPISGHRSVSWYQQTPGQGLQFLFEYFSETQRNKGNFPGRFSGRQFSNSRSEMNVSTLELGDSALYLCASSSQDRTVTFFGQGTRLTVV.

As for this clone: The sample has other DNA sequences that encode this CDR3 too. V is TRBV7-2 and J is TRBJ1-5; D is unresolved. Trimming removed 3 bases at V and 4 bases at J, with 4 bases between. The CDR3 runs to 12 residues. Germline CDR1 reads SGHTA; CDR2 reads FQGNSA. The DNA of the CDR3 is TGTGCCAGCAGCTTGGGAAATCAGCCCCAGCATTTT. The encoded protein is CASSLGNQPQHF.

V is TRBV7-9 and J is TRBJ1-2, with a possible D match to TRBD1 (6 bases). Germline CDR1 and CDR2: SEHNR and FQNEAQ (reference sequence). The germline V and J ends were trimmed by 4 bases and 8 bases, with 14 bases remaining between them. This CDR3 contains 13 residues. The CDR3 DNA reads TGTGCCAGCAGCTACCAGGGGTTCGGCGGCTACACCTTC. Protein: CASSYQGFGGYTF. Supplemented by reference TRBV7-9 and TRBJ1-2, the full variable domain reads DTGVSQNPRHKITKRGQNVTFRCDPISEHNRLYWYRQTLGQGPEFLTYFQNEAQLEKSRLLSDRFSAERPKGSFSTLEIQRTEQGDSAMYLCASSYQGFGGYTFGSGTRLTVV.

This clone was counted once. The chain joins TRBV7-9 to TRBJ2-5; 11 bases are a match to TRBD2. Germline CDR1 is SEHNR and CDR2 is FQNEAQ (reference sequence). This CDR3 contains 15 residues. V trimming: 7 bases; J trimming: 5 bases; junction bases outside the gene matches: 9. CDR3 sequence (DNA): TGTGCCAGCAAGGCACTAGCGGGAGTTTCCGAGACCCAGTACTTC. Translating gives CASKALAGVSETQYF. The variable domain in full, completed from reference TRBV7-9 and TRBJ2-5, reads DTGVSQNPRHKITKRGQNVTFRCDPISEHNRLYWYRQTLGQGPEFLTYFQNEAQLEKSRLLSDRFSAERPKGSFSTLEIQRTEQGDSAMYLCASKALAGVSETQYFGPGTRLLVL.

This clone was observed once. V is TRBV14 and J is TRBJ2-1; TRBD2 agrees at 7 bases. V was clipped by 4 bases and J by 3 bases; unmatched bases: 12. The CDR3 is 17 residues long. The germline V gene has CDR1 SGHDN and CDR2 FVKESK. CDR3 residues: CASSPMAGVSVYNEQFF. DNA for the CDR3: TGTGCCAGCAGCCCCATGGCGGGGGTCTCGGTCTACAATGAGCAGTTCTTC.

The V gene is TRBV2, the J gene TRBJ2-7, with 9 bases lining up with TRBD1. Trimming at V came to 5 bases and at J to 6 bases, leaving 2 bases not matched to a gene. This CDR3 is built from 12 residues. Looked up from germline, CDR1 is SNHLY and CDR2 is FYNNEI. The CDR3, as DNA: TGTGCCAGCAGTAAACAGGGGGCCGAGCAGTACTTC. Protein sequence: CASSKQGAEQYF.

The V call is TRBV5-1, the J call TRBJ1-4; TRBD1 might be the D (6 bases). The CDR3 spans 14 residues. V was pared by 3 bases and J by 0 bases, with 6 bases between. Germline CDR1 is SGHRS and CDR2 is YFSETQ. In nucleotides, the CDR3 is TGCGCCAGCAGCTGGACAGCAACTAATGAAAAACTGTTTTTT. Encoded protein: CASSWTATNEKLFF. Variable domain in full (rest from reference TRBV5-1 and TRBJ1-4): KAGVTQTPRYLIKTRGQQVTLSCSPISGHRSVSWYQQTPGQGLQFLFEYFSETQRNKGNFPGRFSGRQFSNSRSEMNVSTLELGDSALYLCASSWTATNEKLFFGSGTQLSVL.

The V gene is TRBV6-5, the J gene TRBJ1-1; maybe TRBD1 (6 bases). Germline CDR1 is MNHEY and CDR2 is SVGAGI. Trimming pared 8 bases from V and 12 bases from J, leaving 19 bases between. The CDR3 spans 12 residues. CDR3 in amino acids: CASGGGLITTFF. The DNA for the CDR3 is TGTGCCAGCGGGGGCGGTCTCATAACGACTTTCTTT.